Sequencing of this T cell receptor beta chain was carried out in a study of blood T cell repertoires in COVID-19. About the study: The United States, Italy and Spain supplied acute and convalescent COVID-19 samples. T cells, B-cell-depleted T cells, or PBMCs supplied cDNA or gDNA.

Authors' methods: For nucleated cells, counts were estimated from reference gene primer amplification. The protocol was immunoSEQ multiplex PCR, while the TCRdb copy is restricted to in-frame clones and leaves out a portion. V, J and clone size are taken as reported in that table, and D and trimming were inferred from the DNA itself. Of about 330,000 clones detected, around 83% appear once; the ten largest clones hold roughly 1.1%. CDR1 MDHEN and CDR2 SYDVKM come from the germline V gene. CDR3 size: 14 residues. The J segment lost 3 bases and the V segment lost 7 bases, leaving 8 bases of the junction unmatched.

This clonotype was obtained from a woman aged 50 to 60 with acute or convalescent COVID-19. Sequencing was performed on peripheral blood. The chain carries TRBV28 and TRBJ1-2; 7 bases map to TRBD1. In nucleotides, the CDR3 is TGTGCCAGCAAACAGGGGAGCTATGACTATGGCTACACCTTC. Protein product: CASKQGSYDYGYTF.